This TCR beta chain was sequenced in a study of T cells in Graves' hyperthyroidism and ophthalmopathy. Patients having uncontrolled infection, another autoimmune disease, pregnancy or lactation were not included. At least ten counts were recorded for this clonotype. No antigen is known for it. RNA transcripts served as the template for amplifying TCR beta CDR3 regions. When the TCR CDR3 underwent first-round RT-PCR, the HTBI primer set was used. TCRdb ran MiXCR on the multiplex PCR reads and lists one entry per CDR3 protein. This table has about 740,000 distinct CDR3 sequences, approximately 14% appearing once. CDR1 and CDR2 (germline): SEHNR, FQNEAQ (reference sequence). V lost 5 bases and J lost 6, with 14 bases in between. The CDR3 is 14 amino acids. Study-wide findings and caveats: Blood also carried most thyroid clonotypes expanded above 0.001. A median around 6.8 months before onset, the model predicted ophthalmopathy.

The chain combines TRBV7-9 with TRBJ2-1; no firm D call. This TCR derives from a woman between 18 and 29 years old with Graves' hyperthyroidism. The sample was blood. Here the CDR3 reads CASSLTSLGNEQFF. CDR3 coding DNA: TGTGCCAGCAGCCTAACTTCTCTGGGCAATGAGCAGTTCTTC.